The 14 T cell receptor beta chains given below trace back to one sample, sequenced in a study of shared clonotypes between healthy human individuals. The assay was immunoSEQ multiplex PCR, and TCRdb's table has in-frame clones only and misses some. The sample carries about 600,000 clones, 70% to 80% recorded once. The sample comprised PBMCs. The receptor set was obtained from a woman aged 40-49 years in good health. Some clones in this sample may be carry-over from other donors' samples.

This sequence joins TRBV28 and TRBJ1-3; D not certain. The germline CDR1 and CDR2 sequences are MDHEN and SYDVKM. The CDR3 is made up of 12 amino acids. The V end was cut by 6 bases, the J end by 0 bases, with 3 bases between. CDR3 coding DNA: TGTGCCAGCAGCACCTCTGGAAACACCATATATTTT. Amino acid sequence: CASSTSGNTIYF.

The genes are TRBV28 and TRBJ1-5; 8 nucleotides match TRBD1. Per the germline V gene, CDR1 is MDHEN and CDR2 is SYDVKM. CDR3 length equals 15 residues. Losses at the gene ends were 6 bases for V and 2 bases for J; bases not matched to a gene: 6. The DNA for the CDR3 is TGTGCCAGCAGGTCAACAGGGGGACGCAATCAGCCCCAGCATTTT. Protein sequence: CASRSTGGRNQPQHF.

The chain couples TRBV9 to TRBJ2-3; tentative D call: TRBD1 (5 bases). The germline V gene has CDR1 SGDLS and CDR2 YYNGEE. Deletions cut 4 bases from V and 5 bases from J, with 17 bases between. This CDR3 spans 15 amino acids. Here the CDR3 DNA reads TGTGCCAGCAGCATTGACGGAGACCAGGGAGATACGCAGTATTTT. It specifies CASSIDGDQGDTQYF. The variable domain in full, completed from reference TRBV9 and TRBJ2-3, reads DSGVTQTPKHLITATGQRVTLRCSPRSGDLSVYWYQQSLDQGLQFLIQYYNGEERAKGNILERFSAQQFPDLHSELNLSSLELGDSALYFCASSIDGDQGDTQYFGPGTRLTVL.

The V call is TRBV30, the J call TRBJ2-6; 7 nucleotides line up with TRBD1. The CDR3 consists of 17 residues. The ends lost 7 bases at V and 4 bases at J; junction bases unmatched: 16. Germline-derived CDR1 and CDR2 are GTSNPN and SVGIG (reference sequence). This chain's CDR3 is CASKMTGLLVGANVLTF. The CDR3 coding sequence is TGTGCCTCCAAGATGACAGGGTTGCTAGTCGGGGCCAACGTCCTGACTTTC. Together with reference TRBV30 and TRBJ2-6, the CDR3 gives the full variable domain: SQTIHQWPATLVQPVGSPLSLECTVEGTSNPNLYWYRQAAGRGLQLLFYSVGIGQISSEVPQNLSASRPQDRQFILSSKKLLLSDSGFYLCASKMTGLLVGANVLTFGAGSRLTVL.

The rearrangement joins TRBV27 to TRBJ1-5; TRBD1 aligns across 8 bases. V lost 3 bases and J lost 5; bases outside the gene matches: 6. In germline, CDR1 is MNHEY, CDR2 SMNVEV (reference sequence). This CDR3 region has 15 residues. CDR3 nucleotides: TGTGCCAGCAGTTTTCTTGGACAGGGATATCAGCCCCAGCATTTT. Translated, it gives CASSFLGQGYQPQHF.

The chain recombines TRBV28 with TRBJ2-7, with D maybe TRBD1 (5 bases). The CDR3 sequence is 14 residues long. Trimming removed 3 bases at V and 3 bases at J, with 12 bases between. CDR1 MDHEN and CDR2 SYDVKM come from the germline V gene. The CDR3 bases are TGTGCCAGCAGTTTCCAGGGTATCCGCTACGAGCAGTACTTC. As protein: CASSFQGIRYEQYF.

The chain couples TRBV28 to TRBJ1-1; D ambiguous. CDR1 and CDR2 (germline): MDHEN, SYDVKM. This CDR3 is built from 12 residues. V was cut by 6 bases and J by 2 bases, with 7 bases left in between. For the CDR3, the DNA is TGTGCCAGCAGCCTTACAAACACTGAAGCTTTCTTT. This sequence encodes CASSLTNTEAFF.

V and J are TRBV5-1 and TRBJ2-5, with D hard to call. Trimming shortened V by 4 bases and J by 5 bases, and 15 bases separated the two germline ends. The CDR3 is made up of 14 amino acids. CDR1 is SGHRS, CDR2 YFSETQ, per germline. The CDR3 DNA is TGCGCCAGCAGCCCCCCCGGGCGTGGGGAGACCCAGTACTTC. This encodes CASSPPGRGETQYF.

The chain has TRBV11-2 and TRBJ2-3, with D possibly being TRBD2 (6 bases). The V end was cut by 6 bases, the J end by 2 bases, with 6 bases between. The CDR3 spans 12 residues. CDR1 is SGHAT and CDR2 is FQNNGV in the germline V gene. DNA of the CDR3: TGTGCCAGCAGGCGGGACACAGATACGCAGTATTTT. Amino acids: CASRRDTDTQYF.

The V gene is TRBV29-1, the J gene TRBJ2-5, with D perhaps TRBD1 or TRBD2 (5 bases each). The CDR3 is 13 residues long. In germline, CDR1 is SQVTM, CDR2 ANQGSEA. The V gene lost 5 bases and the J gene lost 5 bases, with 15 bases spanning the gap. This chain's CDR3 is CSVSTGTPETQYF. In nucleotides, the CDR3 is TGCAGCGTTTCCACCGGGACGCCGGAGACCCAGTACTTC.

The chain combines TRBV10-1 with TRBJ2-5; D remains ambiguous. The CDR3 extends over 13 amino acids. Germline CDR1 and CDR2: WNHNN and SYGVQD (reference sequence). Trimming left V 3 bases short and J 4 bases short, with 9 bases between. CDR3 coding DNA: TGCGCCAGCAGTGATGGAGCGACAGAGACCCAGTACTTC. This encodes CASSDGATETQYF.

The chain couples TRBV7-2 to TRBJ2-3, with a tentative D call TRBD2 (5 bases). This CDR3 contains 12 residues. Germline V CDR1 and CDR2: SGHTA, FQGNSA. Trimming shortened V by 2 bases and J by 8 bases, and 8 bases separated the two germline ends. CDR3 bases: TGTGCCAGCAGCTTACAAGAGGGTACGCAGTATTTT. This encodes CASSLQEGTQYF.

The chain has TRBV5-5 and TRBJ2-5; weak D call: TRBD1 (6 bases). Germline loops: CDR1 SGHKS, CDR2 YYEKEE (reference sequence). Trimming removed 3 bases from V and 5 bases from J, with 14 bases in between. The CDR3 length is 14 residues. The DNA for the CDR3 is TGTGCCAGCAGCTCCTACAGGGAAGGGGAGACCCAGTACTTC. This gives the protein CASSSYREGETQYF. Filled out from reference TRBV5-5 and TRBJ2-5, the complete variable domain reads DAGVTQSPTHLIKTRGQQVTLRCSPISGHKSVSWYQQVLGQGPQFIFQYYEKEERGRGNFPDRFSARQFPNYSSELNVNALLLGDSALYLCASSSYREGETQYFGPGTRLLVL.

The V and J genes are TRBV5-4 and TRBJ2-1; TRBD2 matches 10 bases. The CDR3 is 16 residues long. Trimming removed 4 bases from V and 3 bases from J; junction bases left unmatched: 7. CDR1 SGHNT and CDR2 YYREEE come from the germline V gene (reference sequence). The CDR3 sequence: CASSASGRQGYNEQFF. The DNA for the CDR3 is TGTGCCAGCAGCGCTAGCGGGAGACAGGGCTACAATGAGCAGTTCTTC.